The rows below give T cell receptor beta chains drawn from one sample of a study of cytomegalovirus exposure and HLA in healthy donors. Clones were read by immunoSEQ multiplex PCR, and TCRdb kept only the in-frame ones, dropping some. The sample carries some 110,000 clones, less than 80% recorded once. Sequences were obtained from PBMCs. Receptors originate from a woman aged 30 to 39 in good health and CMV-seronegative. The CDR3 runs from the conserved cysteine through the conserved F or W. D genes are given only for firm matches. Size is stated for part of the rows, as once, few or many counts, or as a class when the clone is expanded.

clone_size	d_call	v_call	j_call	cdr3_nt	cdr3_aa
few	-	TRBV6-4	TRBJ1-3	TGTGCCAGCAGTGCACCAGGGTTTGGAAACACCATATATTTT	CASSAPGFGNTIYF
-	-	TRBV6-5	TRBJ2-3	TGTGCCAGCAGCCCCGCTCTGGGGCCATATACGCAGTATTTT	CASSPALGPYTQYF
-	TRBD2	TRBV7-2	TRBJ2-5	TGTGCCAGCAGCTTAATACGGGGTCCTAGCGGGAGTGAAGAGACCCAGTACTTC	CASSLIRGPSGSEETQYF
-	TRBD1	TRBV5-1	TRBJ2-7	TGCGCCAGCAGCTTGGGACAGGGTTCCATTGTCTACGAGCAGTACTTC	CASSLGQGSIVYEQYF
-	TRBD1	TRBV7-2	TRBJ1-6	TGTGCCAGCAGCTGGGGGGACAGGCGGGGTTCACCCCTCCACTTT	CASSWGDRRGSPLHF
-	TRBD2	TRBV9	TRBJ2-7	TGTGCCAGCAGCGTAGGGGCTAGCGGAGATTACGAGCAGTACTTC	CASSVGASGDYEQYF
-	-	TRBV5-6	TRBJ2-7	TGTGCCAGCACCCAGGGGACCCCGAGTGGGGTCTACGAGCAGTACTTC	CASTQGTPSGVYEQYF
few	TRBD2	TRBV7-2	TRBJ2-7	TGTGCCAGCAGCCTAGGACTAGCGGGAGGGTACGAGCAGTACTTC	CASSLGLAGGYEQYF
-	TRBD2	TRBV6-1	TRBJ2-7	TGTGCCAGCAGTGAAGCGGGGGGGGGTTACTCCTACGAGCAGTACTTC	CASSEAGGGYSYEQYF
-	-	TRBV7-9	TRBJ1-1	TGTGCCAGCAGCCCTCAAACGTGGGGCGGGGGTGACGCTTTCTTT	CASSPQTWGGGDAFF
few	TRBD1	TRBV14	TRBJ2-5	TGTGCCAGCAGCCAAGTAGGAGACAGGGATTTAGAGACCCAGTACTTC	CASSQVGDRDLETQYF
-	TRBD1	TRBV19	TRBJ1-5	TGTGCCAGTAGTTTTAGACAGGGAGAGAGCAATCAGCCCCAGCATTTT	CASSFRQGESNQPQHF
once	-	TRBV19	TRBJ1-6	TGTGCCAGTAGTTCCGCAGGGAATTCACCCCTCCACTTT	CASSSAGNSPLHF
-	-	TRBV28	TRBJ2-1	TGTGCCAGCAGTTTTTGGGGGGAGTCCTACAATGAGCAGTTCTTC	CASSFWGESYNEQFF
-	-	TRBV29-1	TRBJ2-2	TGCAGCGGGGGGGGCCAGGGGGCGACCGGGGAGCTGTTTTTT	CSGGGQGATGELFF
-	TRBD1	TRBV18	TRBJ2-3	TGTGCCAGCTCTCACCGGGACAGGGACTACACAGATACGCAGTATTTT	CASSHRDRDYTDTQYF
-	TRBD1	TRBV7-9	TRBJ1-4	TGTGCCAGCAGCTTTCCGGGACAGCCCCAAGTAGCTAATGAAAAACTGTTTTTT	CASSFPGQPQVANEKLFF
once	TRBD2	TRBV2	TRBJ2-7	TGTGCCAGCAGTGACCCCCGGACTAGCGGGGGTATGTACTTC	CASSDPRTSGGMYF
-	-	TRBV30	TRBJ2-3	TGTGCCTGGAGTCGAGGGCACGGGCCAGATACGCAGTATTTT	CAWSRGHGPDTQYF
-	-	TRBV30	TRBJ2-5	TGTGCCTGGAGTGACGGTTGGGAGCAGTACTTC	CAWSDGWEQYF
-	-	TRBV19	TRBJ1-2	TGTGCCAGTAGTGTCTACGTGGCCCCCGGGGGCTACACCTTC	CASSVYVAPGGYTF
-	-	TRBV28	TRBJ1-1	TGTGCCAGCAGTTTAACCCAGACAGTTACTGAAGCTTTCTTT	CASSLTQTVTEAFF
many	TRBD2	TRBV6-1	TRBJ2-7	TGTGCCAGCAGTGAATCAGCGGGAGGGCCCTACGAGCAGTACTTC	CASSESAGGPYEQYF
once	-	TRBV5-5	TRBJ1-2	TGTGCCAGCAGCTTGGATGCACAAACCTATGGCTACACCTTC	CASSLDAQTYGYTF
-	TRBD2	TRBV28	TRBJ2-7	TGTGCCAGCACGCGTCCAGCGGGAGCCACCGGGGAGCAGTACTTC	CASTRPAGATGEQYF
-	-	TRBV30	TRBJ1-2	TGTGCCTGGAGTGTCTGGGCCAGGGCGGGGGGCTACACCTTC	CAWSVWARAGGYTF
few	-	TRBV28	TRBJ1-2	TGTGCCAGCAGTAAGACAGGTATGTATGGCTACACCTTC	CASSKTGMYGYTF
-	-	TRBV28	TRBJ2-7	TGTGCCAGCAGTGCCCCACTGATGCGGGAGCAGTACTTC	CASSAPLMREQYF
-	TRBD1	TRBV29-1	TRBJ2-7	TGCAGCGTTGTTCTGGACAGGTACTCCTACGAGCAGTACTTC	CSVVLDRYSYEQYF
-	TRBD1	TRBV7-9	TRBJ2-2	TGTGCCAGCAGCCCCGGGACAGTTCCCGGGGAGCTGTTTTTT	CASSPGTVPGELFF
-	TRBD1	TRBV27	TRBJ1-2	TGTGCCAGCAGGCGACAGGGTAACTATGGCTACACCTTC	CASRRQGNYGYTF
-	TRBD2	TRBV19	TRBJ2-1	TGTGCCAGTAGTATAATAACTAGCGGTGAGCAGTTCTTC	CASSIITSGEQFF
few	-	TRBV28	TRBJ2-1	TGTGCCAGCAGTTTCCTGCGGGACCTCTACAATGAGCAGTTCTTC	CASSFLRDLYNEQFF
-	TRBD2	TRBV5-1	TRBJ2-1	TGCGCCAGCAGCACGCAGCCACCGGGACTAGCGGGAGGTCCCCAGTTCTTC	CASSTQPPGLAGGPQFF
-	TRBD2	TRBV13	TRBJ2-7	TGTGCCAGCAGCTCCCTCCGGACTAGCGGGGCCTACGAGCAGTACTTC	CASSSLRTSGAYEQYF
-	TRBD1	TRBV28	TRBJ1-5	TGTGCCAGCAGTCTCACTACAGGGGGCGGTTGGCCCCAGCATTTT	CASSLTTGGGWPQHF
few	-	TRBV9	TRBJ2-7	TGTGCCAGCAGCGTACTAGCGACAGGGCAAGGCGAGCAGTACTTC	CASSVLATGQGEQYF
few	TRBD1	TRBV15	TRBJ1-1	TGTGCCACCAGCAGGGGACAGCTGAACACTGAAGCTTTCTTT	CATSRGQLNTEAFF
-	TRBD1	TRBV7-2	TRBJ2-7	TGTGCCAGCAGCTCGGGACAGTCCTACGAGCAGTACTTC	CASSSGQSYEQYF
-	-	TRBV10-1	TRBJ2-4	TGCGCCAGCCGAGAGGGCTTTCAGTACTTC	CASREGFQYF
-	-	TRBV21-1	TRBJ2-7	TGTGCCAGCAGTAGCGGGAGAAACTCCTACGAGCAGTACTTC	CASSSGRNSYEQYF
few	-	TRBV2	TRBJ1-4	TGTGCCAGCAGTGAATATGTACCGAGGGCTGAAAAACTGTTTTTT	CASSEYVPRAEKLFF
-	-	TRBV19	TRBJ1-1	TGTGCCAGTAGTATCGGCGCTGGGGGGACTGAAGCTTTCTTT	CASSIGAGGTEAFF
-	TRBD2	TRBV14	TRBJ2-2	TGTGCCAGCAGCCCACTAGCGGGAGGGACGAACACCGGGGAGCTGTTTTTT	CASSPLAGGTNTGELFF
-	-	TRBV5-1	TRBJ2-3	TGCGCCAGCAGCTTGAGCGGCTACTCCACAGATACGCAGTATTTT	CASSLSGYSTDTQYF
-	TRBD1	TRBV27	TRBJ2-1	TGTGCCAGCAGTTTAGTGACAGGGGACAACAATGAGCAGTTCTTC	CASSLVTGDNNEQFF
-	-	TRBV25-1	TRBJ2-7	TGTGCCAGCAGTCCACGGACAGTATCCTACGAGCAGTACTTC	CASSPRTVSYEQYF
-	TRBD1	TRBV27	TRBJ2-7	TGTGCCAGCAGTATTGCGGGACAGGGCTCCTACGAGCAGTACTTC	CASSIAGQGSYEQYF
few	-	TRBV6-5	TRBJ2-7	TGTGCCAGCAGTTACGGGGTTCGGGGCGAGCAGTACTTC	CASSYGVRGEQYF
few	TRBD1	TRBV29-1	TRBJ1-1	TGCAGCGTTGAAGGGGGACAGGGGGCCACTGAAGCTTTCTTT	CSVEGGQGATEAFF
-	TRBD1	TRBV28	TRBJ2-2	TGTGCCAGCAGTTTAGGTGGCAGGGGGCTCGCCGGGGAGCTGTTTTTT	CASSLGGRGLAGELFF
few	TRBD1	TRBV25-1	TRBJ1-3	TGTGCCAGCAGTGAATCAGGGGGTAGTTTCACCATATATTTT	CASSESGGSFTIYF
-	TRBD1	TRBV7-2	TRBJ1-5	TGTGCCAGCAGTCTGAAGGTAGACAGGGAGGACCAGCCCCAGCATTTT	CASSLKVDREDQPQHF
-	TRBD1	TRBV19	TRBJ2-6	TGTGCCAGTACACGACAGGGCCACTCTGGGGCCAACGTCCTGACTTTC	CASTRQGHSGANVLTF
-	-	TRBV2	TRBJ2-7	TGTGCCAGCAGTGAAGTGGGGGGATATTCCTACGAGCAGTACTTC	CASSEVGGYSYEQYF